Sequencing of this TCR beta chain was carried out in a study of blood T cell repertoires in COVID-19. Study at large: COVID-19 samples, acute and convalescent, were from the United States, Italy and Spain. In each case, the material was cDNA or gDNA derived from T cells, B-cell-depleted T cells, or PBMCs.

Assay: immunoSEQ multiplex PCR; the TCRdb copy retains only in-frame clones and omits some. The table has 65,000 or so clones, around 87% seen once. The TCR sequence derives from a human donor with acute or convalescent COVID-19. The donor label of this sample is uncertain. The source material was peripheral blood.

The CDR3 reads CASSPGDRETQYF. The CDR3, as DNA: TGTGCCAGCAGCCCAGGAGACAGGGAGACCCAGTACTTC. This chain connects TRBV7-9 to TRBJ2-5; D perhaps matches TRBD1 (6 bases). V dropped 5 bases and J dropped 5 bases, with 12 bases sitting between them. The CDR3 loop spans 13 amino acids. Germline V gives CDR1 SEHNR, CDR2 FQNEAQ (reference sequence).